Presented here are 6 T cell receptor beta chains from one specimen sequenced in a study of identical twins. TCRdb reprocessed the 5' RACE reads via MiXCR and lists one record per CDR3 protein. The repertoire holds roughly 260,000 distinct CDR3 sequences, with around 7.6% as singletons. These data also featured in a second study, about yellow fever vaccine responses in identical twins.

The source material was CD8+ T cells sorted from blood. These receptors all come from a woman aged 18-29 years in good health.

This clonotype showed up just a few times. This chain connects TRBV11-3 to TRBJ1-1; D is uncertain. The length of the CDR3 is 14 residues. V lost 1 base and J 7 bases, leaving 13 bases between the germline ends. CDR1 and CDR2 from the germline V gene are SGHNT and YENEEA. In DNA, the CDR3 is TGTGCCAGCAGCTTAGGGGCCTTTGGTGGTGAAGCTTTCTTT. Its translation: CASSLGAFGGEAFF. The whole variable domain, filled in from reference TRBV11-3 and TRBJ1-1, reads EAGVVQSPRYKIIEKKQPVAFWCNPISGHNTLYWYLQNLGQGPELLIRYENEEAVDDSQLPKDRFSAERLKGVDSTLKIQPAELGDSAVYLCASSLGAFGGEAFFGQGTRLTVV.

This clonotype was seen many times. The rearrangement links TRBV5-1 to TRBJ2-1; TRBD1 agrees at 7 bases. This CDR3 has 15 residues. Trimming removed 7 bases from V and 3 bases from J; junction bases left unmatched: 10. Germline V lookup: CDR1 SGHRS, CDR2 YFSETQ. The CDR3 coding sequence is TGCGCCAGCGCCGAGGACAGGCCCTACTACAATGAGCAGTTCTTC. It codes for CASAEDRPYYNEQFF.

The CDR3 loop is CASSWGRSSTDTQYF. CDR3 sequence (DNA): TGTGCCAGCAGCTGGGGTCGGTCGAGCACAGATACGCAGTATTTT. V gene TRBV5-5 combines with J gene TRBJ2-3; D is unresolved. Germline CDR1 is SGHKS and CDR2 is YYEKEE (reference sequence). V dropped 3 bases and J dropped 0 bases, with 11 bases sitting between them. The CDR3 consists of 15 residues.

This clonotype has only a few counts. This chain uses TRBV4-1 with TRBJ1-5; no definite D call. The CDR3 consists of 14 residues. CDR1 is MGHRA, CDR2 YSYEKL, per germline. The V gene lost 1 base and the J gene lost 5 bases, with 9 bases spanning the gap. The CDR3 sequence is CASSQGGMDQPQHF. The DNA of the CDR3 is TGCGCCAGCAGCCAAGGAGGGATGGATCAGCCCCAGCATTTT.

V is TRBV20-1 and J is TRBJ2-5, with TRBD1 as a possible D gene (5 bases). The CDR3 spans 14 residues. The V and J ends lost 6 bases and 4 bases respectively, with 18 bases between them. Germline V gene data show CDR1 as DFQATT and CDR2 as SNEGSKA (reference sequence). CDR3 in amino acids: CSARQNEVIETQYF. The CDR3 coding sequence is TGCAGTGCCCGACAGAACGAGGTGATAGAGACCCAGTACTTC.

This clonotype turned up a few times. The rearrangement uses TRBV27 and TRBJ2-1; 8 positions agree with TRBD1. The CDR3 totals 13 residues. Germline V gene data show CDR1 as MNHEY and CDR2 as SMNVEV (reference sequence). Germline trimming cut 5 bases from V and 7 bases from J; bases unmatched to any gene: 4. The CDR3 region is CASSLRQGNEQFF. As DNA, the CDR3 is TGTGCCAGCAGTCTAAGACAGGGGAATGAGCAGTTCTTC.